This T cell receptor (beta chain) emerged from a study of CD8 T cells in ankylosing spondylitis. CDR1 is KGHDR, CDR2 SFDVKD, per germline. J was trimmed by 9 bases and V by 0 bases; bases with no gene match: 14. CDR3 size: 18 residues. Quantitative 5'-RACE with molecular barcodes was used to make the TCR beta libraries. TCRdb re-analysed the 5' RACE reads in MiXCR, keeping a single row per CDR3 protein. This table has 200,000 to 250,000 distinct CDR3 sequences, just under 7.5% appearing once. This clonotype was observed a handful of times. Its antigen remains unknown. General study findings and limits: Disease-linked clones displayed a CD8+ phenotype and appeared relatively rarely in peripheral blood. Within ankylosing spondylitis blood, a TCR beta motif made up of seven to nine highly homologous variants appeared to be characteristic. Past research had described some motif variants in reactive arthritis synovial fluid and blood. Significant enrichment of disease-linked clones was reported in matched ankylosing spondylitis synovial fluid.

V and J are TRBV24-1 and TRBJ2-1; TRBD2 matches 9 bases. Sequenced sample: blood, either unsorted or a sorted T cell fraction (not recorded which). The receptor comes from a male donor with ankylosing spondylitis. The CDR3: CATSDLGIGREGSGEQFF. The CDR3 nucleotides are TGTGCCACCAGTGATTTGGGGATCGGGCGGGAGGGGAGTGGTGAGCAGTTCTTC.